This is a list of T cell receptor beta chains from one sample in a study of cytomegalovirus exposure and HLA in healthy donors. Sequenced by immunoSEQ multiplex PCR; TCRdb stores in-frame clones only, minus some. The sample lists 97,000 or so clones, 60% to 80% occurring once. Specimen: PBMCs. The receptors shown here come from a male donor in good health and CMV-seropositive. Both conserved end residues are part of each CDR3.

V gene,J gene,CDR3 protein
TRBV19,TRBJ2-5,CASSNSPETQYF
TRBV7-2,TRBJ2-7,CASSSPGQTYEQYF
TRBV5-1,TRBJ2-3,CASSVAPGREMNF
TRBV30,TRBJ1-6,CAWSVGGRENSPLHF
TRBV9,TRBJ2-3,CASSPYLFGREDTQYF
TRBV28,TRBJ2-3,CASSLSGDTQYF
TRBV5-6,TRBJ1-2,CASSPGTGGARDYGYTF
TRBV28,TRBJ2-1,CASSRGDRGHHEQFF
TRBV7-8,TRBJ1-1,CASSLRIGVNTEAFF
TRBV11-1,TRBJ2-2,CASSLDGSGELFF
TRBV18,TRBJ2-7,CASSPGTGDEQYF
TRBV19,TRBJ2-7,CASSPLFRDRGLEQYF
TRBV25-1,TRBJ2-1,CASRYGLAAHNEQFF
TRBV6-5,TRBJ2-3,CASSYRGSTDTQYF